This TCR beta chain emerged from a study of identical twins. The V and J ends lost 1 base and 0 bases respectively, with 6 bases between them. CDR3 size: 14 residues. Germline CDR1 KGHSH, CDR2 LQKENI. Donors were all healthy Caucasians. This clonotype was seen only a few times. What it binds is not known. Using its own MiXCR run on the 5' RACE reads, TCRdb lists one record per CDR3 protein. Altogether roughly 350,000 distinct CDR3 sequences are present, roughly 9% being singletons, with the ten largest covering around 8.6%. Notes on the study in general: Invariant T cells like MAIT and iNKT could partly confound the zero-insertion analyses.

The TCR was taken from a woman aged 45 to 65 in good health. Input material: naive T cells sorted from blood. This chain uses TRBV18 with TRBJ1-1; D is undetermined. Here the CDR3 reads CASSPLALNTEAFF. The CDR3 DNA reads TGTGCCAGCTCACCACTGGCTTTGAACACTGAAGCTTTCTTT.